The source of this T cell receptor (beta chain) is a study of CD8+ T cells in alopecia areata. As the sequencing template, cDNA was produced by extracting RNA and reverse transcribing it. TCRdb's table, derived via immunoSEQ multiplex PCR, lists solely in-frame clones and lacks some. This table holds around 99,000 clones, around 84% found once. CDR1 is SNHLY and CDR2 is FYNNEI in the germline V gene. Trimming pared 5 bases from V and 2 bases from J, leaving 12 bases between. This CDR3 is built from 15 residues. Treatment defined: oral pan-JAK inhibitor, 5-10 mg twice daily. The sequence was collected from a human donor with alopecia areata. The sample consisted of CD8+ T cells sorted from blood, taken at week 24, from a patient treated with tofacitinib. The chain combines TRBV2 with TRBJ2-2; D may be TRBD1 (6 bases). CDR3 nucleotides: TGTGCCAGCAGTCGCGGACAGATTAACACCGGGGAGCTGTTTTTT. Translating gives CASSRGQINTGELFF.